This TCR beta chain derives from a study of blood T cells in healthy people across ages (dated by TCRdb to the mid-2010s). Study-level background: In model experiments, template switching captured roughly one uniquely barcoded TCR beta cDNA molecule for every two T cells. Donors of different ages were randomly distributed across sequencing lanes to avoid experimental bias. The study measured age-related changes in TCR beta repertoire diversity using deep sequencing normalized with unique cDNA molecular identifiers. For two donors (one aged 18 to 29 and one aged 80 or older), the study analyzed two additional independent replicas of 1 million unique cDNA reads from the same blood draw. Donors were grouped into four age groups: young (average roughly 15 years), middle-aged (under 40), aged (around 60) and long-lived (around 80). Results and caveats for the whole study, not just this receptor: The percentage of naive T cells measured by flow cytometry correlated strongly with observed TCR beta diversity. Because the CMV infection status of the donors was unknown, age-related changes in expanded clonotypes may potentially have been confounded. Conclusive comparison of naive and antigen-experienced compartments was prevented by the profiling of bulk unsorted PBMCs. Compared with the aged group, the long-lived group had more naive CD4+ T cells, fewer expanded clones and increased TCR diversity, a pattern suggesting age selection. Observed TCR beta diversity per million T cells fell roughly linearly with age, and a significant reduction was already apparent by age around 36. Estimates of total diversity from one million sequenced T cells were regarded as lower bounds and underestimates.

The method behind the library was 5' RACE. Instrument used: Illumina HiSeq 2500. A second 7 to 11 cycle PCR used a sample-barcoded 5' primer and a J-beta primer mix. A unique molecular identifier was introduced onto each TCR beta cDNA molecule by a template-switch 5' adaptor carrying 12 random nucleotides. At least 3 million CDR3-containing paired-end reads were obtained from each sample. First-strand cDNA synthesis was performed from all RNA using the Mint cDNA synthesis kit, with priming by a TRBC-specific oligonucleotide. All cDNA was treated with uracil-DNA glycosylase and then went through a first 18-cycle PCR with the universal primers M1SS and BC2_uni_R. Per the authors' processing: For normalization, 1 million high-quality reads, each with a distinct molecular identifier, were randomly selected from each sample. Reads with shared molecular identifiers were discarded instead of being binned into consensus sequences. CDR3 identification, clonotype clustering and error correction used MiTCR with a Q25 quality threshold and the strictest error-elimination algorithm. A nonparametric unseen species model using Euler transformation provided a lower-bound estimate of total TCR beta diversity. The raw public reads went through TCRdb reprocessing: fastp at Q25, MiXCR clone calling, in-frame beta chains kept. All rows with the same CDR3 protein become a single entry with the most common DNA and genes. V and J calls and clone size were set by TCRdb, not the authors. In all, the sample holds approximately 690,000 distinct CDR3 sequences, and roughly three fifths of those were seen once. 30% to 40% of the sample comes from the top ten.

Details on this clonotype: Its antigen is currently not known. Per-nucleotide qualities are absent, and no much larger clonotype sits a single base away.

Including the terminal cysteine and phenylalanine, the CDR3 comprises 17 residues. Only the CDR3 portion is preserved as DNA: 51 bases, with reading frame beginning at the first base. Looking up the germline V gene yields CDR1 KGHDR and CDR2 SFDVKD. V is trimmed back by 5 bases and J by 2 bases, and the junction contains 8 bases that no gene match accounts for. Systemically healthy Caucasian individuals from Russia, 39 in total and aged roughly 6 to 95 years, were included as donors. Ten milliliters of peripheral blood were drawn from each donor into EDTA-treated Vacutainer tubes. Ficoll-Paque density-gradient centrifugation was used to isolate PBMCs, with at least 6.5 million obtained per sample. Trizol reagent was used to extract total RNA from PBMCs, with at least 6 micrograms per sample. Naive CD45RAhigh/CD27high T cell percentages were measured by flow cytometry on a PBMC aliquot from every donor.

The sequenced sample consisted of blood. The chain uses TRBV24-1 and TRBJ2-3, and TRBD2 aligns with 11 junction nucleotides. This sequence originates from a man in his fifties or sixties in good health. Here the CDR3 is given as CATSGLTSGDTTDTQYF. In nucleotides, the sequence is TGTGCCACCAGTGGGCTGACTAGCGGGGACACCACAGATACGCAGTATTTT.